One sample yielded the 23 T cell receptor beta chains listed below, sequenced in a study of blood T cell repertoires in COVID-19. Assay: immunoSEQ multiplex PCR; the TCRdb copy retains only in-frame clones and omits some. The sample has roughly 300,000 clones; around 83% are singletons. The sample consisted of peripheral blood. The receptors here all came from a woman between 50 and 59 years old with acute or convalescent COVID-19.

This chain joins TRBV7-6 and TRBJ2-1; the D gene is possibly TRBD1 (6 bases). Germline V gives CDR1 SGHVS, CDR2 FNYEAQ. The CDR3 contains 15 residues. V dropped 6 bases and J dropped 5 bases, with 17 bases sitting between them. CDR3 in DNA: TGTGCCAGCAGTCAGCAACAGGGTAGGGACAATGAGCAGTTCTTC. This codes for CASSQQQGRDNEQFF.

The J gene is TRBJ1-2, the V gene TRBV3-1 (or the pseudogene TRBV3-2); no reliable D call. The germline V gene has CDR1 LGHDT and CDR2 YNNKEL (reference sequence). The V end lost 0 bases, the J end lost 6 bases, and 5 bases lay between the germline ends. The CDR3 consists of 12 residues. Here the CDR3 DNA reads TGTGCCAGCAGCCAAGAGGCGGATGGCTACACCTTC. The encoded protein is CASSQEADGYTF.

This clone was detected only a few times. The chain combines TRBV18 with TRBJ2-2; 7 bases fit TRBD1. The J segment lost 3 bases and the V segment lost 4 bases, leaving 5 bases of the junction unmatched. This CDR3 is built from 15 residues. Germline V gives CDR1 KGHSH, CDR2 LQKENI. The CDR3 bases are TGTGCCAGCTCACAAGGGGGCGCCGACACCGGGGAGCTGTTTTTT. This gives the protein CASSQGGADTGELFF.

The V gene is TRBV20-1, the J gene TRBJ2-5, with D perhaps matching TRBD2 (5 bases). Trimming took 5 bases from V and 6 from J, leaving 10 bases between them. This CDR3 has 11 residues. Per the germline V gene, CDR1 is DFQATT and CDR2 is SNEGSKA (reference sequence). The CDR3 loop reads CSASGTQTQYF. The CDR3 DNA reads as TGCAGTGCTTCGGGAACGCAGACCCAGTACTTC.

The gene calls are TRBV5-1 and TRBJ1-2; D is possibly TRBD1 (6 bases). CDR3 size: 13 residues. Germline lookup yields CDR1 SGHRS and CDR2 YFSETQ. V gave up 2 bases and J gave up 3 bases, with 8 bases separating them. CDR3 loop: CASSLQGDYGYTF. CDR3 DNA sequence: TGCGCCAGCAGCTTACAGGGAGACTATGGCTACACCTTC.

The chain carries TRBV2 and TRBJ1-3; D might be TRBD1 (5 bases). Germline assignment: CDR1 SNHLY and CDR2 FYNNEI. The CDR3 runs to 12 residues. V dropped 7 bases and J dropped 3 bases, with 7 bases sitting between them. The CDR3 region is CASTQDGNTIYF. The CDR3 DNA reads TGTGCCAGCACACAGGATGGAAACACCATATATTTT.

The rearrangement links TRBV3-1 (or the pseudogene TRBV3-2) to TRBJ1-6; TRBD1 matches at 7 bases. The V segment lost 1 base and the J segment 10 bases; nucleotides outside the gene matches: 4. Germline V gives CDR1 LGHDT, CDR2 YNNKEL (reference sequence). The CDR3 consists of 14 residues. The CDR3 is CASSQGQGSSPLHF. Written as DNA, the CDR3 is TGTGCCAGCAGCCAAGGACAGGGTAGCTCACCCCTCCACTTT.

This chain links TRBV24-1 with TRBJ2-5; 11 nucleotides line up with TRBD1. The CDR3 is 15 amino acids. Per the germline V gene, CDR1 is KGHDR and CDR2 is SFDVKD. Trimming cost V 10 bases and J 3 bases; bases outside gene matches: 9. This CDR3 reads CATAAGTGGEETQYF. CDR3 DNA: TGTGCCACAGCCGCCGGGACAGGGGGGGAAGAGACCCAGTACTTC.

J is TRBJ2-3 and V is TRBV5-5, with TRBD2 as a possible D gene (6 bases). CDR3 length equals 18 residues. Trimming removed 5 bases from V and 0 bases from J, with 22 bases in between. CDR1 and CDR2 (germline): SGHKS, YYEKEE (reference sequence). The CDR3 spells CASRHRGYSGSSTDTQYF. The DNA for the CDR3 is TGTGCCAGCAGACATCGGGGGTACAGCGGGTCAAGCACAGATACGCAGTATTTT.

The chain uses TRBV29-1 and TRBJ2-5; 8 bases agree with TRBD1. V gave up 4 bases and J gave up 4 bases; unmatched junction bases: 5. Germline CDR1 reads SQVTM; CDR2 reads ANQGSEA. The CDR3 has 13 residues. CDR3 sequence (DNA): TGCAGCGTTGCCACAGGGGGTCGAGAGACCCAGTACTTC. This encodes CSVATGGRETQYF.

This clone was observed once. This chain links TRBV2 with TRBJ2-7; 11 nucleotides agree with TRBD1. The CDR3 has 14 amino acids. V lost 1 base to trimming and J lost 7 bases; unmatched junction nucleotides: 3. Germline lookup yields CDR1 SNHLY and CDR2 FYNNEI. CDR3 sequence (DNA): TGTGCCAGCAGTGAAGGAGGGACAGGGGGGGAGCAGTACTTC. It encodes CASSEGGTGGEQYF. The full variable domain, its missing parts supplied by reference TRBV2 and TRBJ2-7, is EPEVTQTPSHQVTQMGQEVILRCVPISNHLYFYWYRQILGQKVEFLVSFYNNEISEKSEIFDDQFSVERPDGSNFTLKIRSTKLEDSAMYFCASSEGGTGGEQYFGPGTRLTVT.

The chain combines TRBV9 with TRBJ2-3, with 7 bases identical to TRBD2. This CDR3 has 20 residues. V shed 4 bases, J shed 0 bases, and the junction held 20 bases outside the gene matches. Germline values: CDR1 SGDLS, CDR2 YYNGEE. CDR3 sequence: CASSPHQEGGSGSSTDTQYF. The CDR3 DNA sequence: TGTGCCAGCAGCCCCCACCAGGAGGGAGGTAGCGGGTCTAGCACAGATACGCAGTATTTT.

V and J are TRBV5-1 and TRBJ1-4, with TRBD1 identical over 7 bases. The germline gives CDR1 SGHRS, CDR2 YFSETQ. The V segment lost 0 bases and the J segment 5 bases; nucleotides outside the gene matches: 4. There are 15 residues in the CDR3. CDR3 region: CASSLDGTENEKLFF. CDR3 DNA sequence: TGCGCCAGCAGCTTGGACGGGACAGAGAATGAAAAACTGTTTTTT. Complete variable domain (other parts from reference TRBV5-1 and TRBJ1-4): KAGVTQTPRYLIKTRGQQVTLSCSPISGHRSVSWYQQTPGQGLQFLFEYFSETQRNKGNFPGRFSGRQFSNSRSEMNVSTLELGDSALYLCASSLDGTENEKLFFGSGTQLSVL.

This chain's CDR3 is CASSQTLAGDFDTGELFF. The CDR3 bases are TGTGCCAGCAGCCAAACTCTGGCGGGGGACTTTGACACCGGGGAGCTGTTTTTT. V usage is TRBV3-1 (or the pseudogene TRBV3-2) and J usage is TRBJ2-2; 7 bases are a match to TRBD2. CDR3 length: 18 residues. The trim removed 2 bases at V and 3 bases at J, leaving 12 bases unmatched. Germline V gene lookup returns CDR1 LGHDT and CDR2 YNNKEL (reference sequence).

The CDR3 protein is CAWSIGGRNEQFF. CDR3 in DNA: TGTGCCTGGAGTATTGGCGGGAGAAATGAGCAGTTCTTC. The chain has TRBV30 and TRBJ2-1, with 7 nucleotides matching TRBD2. The CDR3 runs to 13 residues. V lost 2 bases and J lost 7; bases outside the gene matches: 5. The V gene's germline CDR1 is GTSNPN and CDR2 SVGIG (reference sequence).

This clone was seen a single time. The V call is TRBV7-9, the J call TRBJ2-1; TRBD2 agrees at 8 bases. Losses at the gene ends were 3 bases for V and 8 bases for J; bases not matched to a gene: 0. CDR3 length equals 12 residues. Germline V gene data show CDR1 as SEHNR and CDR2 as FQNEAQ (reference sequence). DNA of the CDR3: TGTGCCAGCAGCTTGGGACTAGATGAGCAGTTCTTC. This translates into CASSLGLDEQFF.

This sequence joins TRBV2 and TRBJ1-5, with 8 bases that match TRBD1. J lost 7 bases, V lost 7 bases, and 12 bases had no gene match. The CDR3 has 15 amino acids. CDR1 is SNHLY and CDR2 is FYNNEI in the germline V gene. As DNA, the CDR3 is TGTGCCAGCACCCTAGGACAGGGAGGGAGCCAGCCCCAGCATTTT. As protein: CASTLGQGGSQPQHF.

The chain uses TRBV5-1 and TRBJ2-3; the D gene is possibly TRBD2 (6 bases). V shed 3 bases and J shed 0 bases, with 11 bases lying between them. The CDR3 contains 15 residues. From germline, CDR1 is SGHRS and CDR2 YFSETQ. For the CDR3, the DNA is TGCGCCAGCAGCTATGGGACTCCAAGCACAGATACGCAGTATTTT. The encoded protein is CASSYGTPSTDTQYF.

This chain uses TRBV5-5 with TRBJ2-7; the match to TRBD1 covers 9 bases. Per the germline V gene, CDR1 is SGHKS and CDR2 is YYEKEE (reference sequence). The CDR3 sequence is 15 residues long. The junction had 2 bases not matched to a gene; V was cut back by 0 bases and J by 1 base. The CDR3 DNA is TGTGCCAGCAGCTTGGTTGGGACAGGGTCCTACGAGCAGTACGTC. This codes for CASSLVGTGSYEQYV.

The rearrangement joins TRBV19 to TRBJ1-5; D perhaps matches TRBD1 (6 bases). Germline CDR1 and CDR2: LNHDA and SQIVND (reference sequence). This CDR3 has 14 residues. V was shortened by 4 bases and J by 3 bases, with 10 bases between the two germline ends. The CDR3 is CASSRTAYNQPQHF. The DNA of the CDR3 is TGTGCCAGTAGTAGGACAGCCTACAATCAGCCCCAGCATTTT.

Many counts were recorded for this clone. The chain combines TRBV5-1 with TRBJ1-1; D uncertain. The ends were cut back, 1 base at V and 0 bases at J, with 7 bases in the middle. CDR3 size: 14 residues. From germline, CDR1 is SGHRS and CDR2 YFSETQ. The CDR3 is CASSLTAVNTEAFF. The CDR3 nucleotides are TGCGCCAGCAGCTTGACGGCGGTGAACACTGAAGCTTTCTTT.

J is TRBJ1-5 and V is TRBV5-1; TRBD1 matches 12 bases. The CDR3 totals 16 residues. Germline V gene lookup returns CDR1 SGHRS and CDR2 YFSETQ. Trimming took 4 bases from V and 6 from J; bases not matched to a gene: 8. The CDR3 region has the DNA TGCGCCAGCAGCCTAACAGGGACAGGGGGCGGTCAGCCCCAGCATTTT. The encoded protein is CASSLTGTGGGQPQHF.

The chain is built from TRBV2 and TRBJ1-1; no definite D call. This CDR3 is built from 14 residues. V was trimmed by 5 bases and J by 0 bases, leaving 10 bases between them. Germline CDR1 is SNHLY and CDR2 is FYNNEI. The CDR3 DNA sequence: TGTGCCAGCAGTTGGTCAGGTCTGAACACTGAAGCTTTCTTT. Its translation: CASSWSGLNTEAFF.